This is a list of T cell receptor beta chains from one sample in a study of blood T cell repertoires in COVID-19. Clones were read by immunoSEQ multiplex PCR, and TCRdb kept only the in-frame ones, dropping some. The sample includes 100,000 to 150,000 clones, 80% to 90% of them seen just once. Sample: peripheral blood. These receptors were taken from a man aged 50-59 years with active or convalescent COVID-19. Both conserved end residues are part of each CDR3. A D gene is named only where the DNA matches it firmly. Only part of the rows carry a size: once, few, many, or a class if the clone is expanded.

J gene: TRBJ1-5
V gene: TRBV5-6
D gene: -
clone size: -
CDR3 protein: CASSHRRGDQPQHF
CDR3 DNA: TGTGCCAGCAGCCATCGGCGGGGGGATCAGCCCCAGCATTTT

J gene: TRBJ2-7
V gene: TRBV19
D gene: TRBD2
clone size: once
CDR3 protein: CASSIGTSGRWTYEQYF
CDR3 DNA: TGTGCCAGTAGTATAGGGACTAGCGGGAGATGGACCTACGAGCAGTACTTC

J gene: TRBJ1-3
V gene: TRBV5-6
D gene: TRBD1
clone size: -
CDR3 protein: CASSRSGTGGSGNTIYF
CDR3 DNA: TGTGCCAGCAGCCGATCCGGGACAGGGGGCTCTGGAAACACCATATATTTT

J gene: TRBJ2-1
V gene: TRBV19
D gene: -
clone size: -
CDR3 protein: CHYDEQFF
CDR3 DNA: TGTCACTACGATGAGCAGTTCTTC

J gene: TRBJ2-3
V gene: TRBV20-1
D gene: -
clone size: -
CDR3 protein: CSASQSDTQYF
CDR3 DNA: TGCAGTGCTAGTCAATCAGATACGCAGTATTTT

J gene: TRBJ2-7
V gene: TRBV6-6
D gene: TRBD2
clone size: -
CDR3 protein: CASSHYSGTDYEQYF
CDR3 DNA: TGTGCCAGCAGTCACTATAGCGGGACTGACTACGAGCAGTACTTC

J gene: TRBJ1-1
V gene: TRBV6-5
D gene: TRBD1
clone size: -
CDR3 protein: CASSIQGGEAEAFF
CDR3 DNA: TGTGCCAGCAGTATTCAGGGGGGAGAGGCTGAAGCTTTCTTT

J gene: TRBJ1-4
V gene: TRBV11-2
D gene: -
clone size: -
CDR3 protein: CASSLAGAFGEKLFF
CDR3 DNA: TGTGCCAGCAGCTTAGCAGGGGCGTTTGGGGAAAAACTGTTTTTT

J gene: TRBJ2-5
V gene: TRBV15
D gene: -
clone size: -
CDR3 protein: CATSRKKRGETQYF
CDR3 DNA: TGTGCCACCAGCAGAAAAAAAAGGGGGGAGACCCAGTACTTC

J gene: TRBJ1-4
V gene: TRBV29-1
D gene: TRBD1
clone size: few
CDR3 protein: CSVGISQGAYEKLFF
CDR3 DNA: TGCAGCGTTGGTATATCACAGGGGGCCTATGAAAAACTGTTTTTT

J gene: TRBJ2-7
V gene: TRBV30
D gene: -
clone size: -
CDR3 protein: CAWSPGQGGHEQYF
CDR3 DNA: TGTGCCTGGAGTCCAGGACAAGGCGGACACGAGCAGTACTTC

J gene: TRBJ2-1
V gene: TRBV2
D gene: -
clone size: -
CDR3 protein: CASNRGRESYNEQFF
CDR3 DNA: TGTGCCAGCAATCGGGGAAGAGAATCCTACAATGAGCAGTTCTTC

J gene: TRBJ1-3
V gene: TRBV19
D gene: -
clone size: -
CDR3 protein: CASSISEGGIGNTIYF
CDR3 DNA: TGTGCCAGTAGTATAAGTGAAGGGGGAATTGGAAACACCATATATTTT

J gene: TRBJ2-5
V gene: TRBV6-5
D gene: TRBD1
clone size: -
CDR3 protein: CASRTGTGGQETQYF
CDR3 DNA: TGTGCCAGCAGGACCGGGACAGGGGGACAAGAGACCCAGTACTTC

J gene: TRBJ2-7
V gene: TRBV18
D gene: -
clone size: -
CDR3 protein: CASSPGQVDSYEQYF
CDR3 DNA: TGTGCCAGCTCACCAGGGCAGGTGGACTCCTACGAGCAGTACTTC

J gene: TRBJ1-2
V gene: TRBV5-1
D gene: -
clone size: once
CDR3 protein: CASSSGTRRAYGYTF
CDR3 DNA: TGCGCCAGCAGCTCCGGGACTCGCCGGGCCTATGGCTACACCTTC

J gene: TRBJ2-2
V gene: TRBV24-1
D gene: -
clone size: -
CDR3 protein: CATSDPRDSRNTGELFF
CDR3 DNA: TGTGCCACCAGTGATCCCAGAGACAGCCGAAACACCGGGGAGCTGTTTTTT

J gene: TRBJ2-2
V gene: TRBV5-1
D gene: TRBD2
clone size: -
CDR3 protein: CASSLRAGGNTGELFF
CDR3 DNA: TGCGCCAGCAGCTTACGAGCGGGGGGGAACACCGGGGAGCTGTTTTTT

J gene: TRBJ2-3
V gene: TRBV27
D gene: -
clone size: -
CDR3 protein: CASSFDSGTDTQYF
CDR3 DNA: TGTGCCAGCAGTTTTGATAGTGGCACAGATACGCAGTATTTT

J gene: TRBJ1-4
V gene: TRBV5-6
D gene: -
clone size: -
CDR3 protein: CASSLPGGDEKLFF
CDR3 DNA: TGTGCCAGCAGCTTGCCAGGCGGGGATGAAAAACTGTTTTTT

J gene: TRBJ1-5
V gene: TRBV23-1
D gene: -
clone size: few
CDR3 protein: CASSPHGSNQPQHF
CDR3 DNA: TGCGCCAGCAGTCCCCACGGTAGCAATCAGCCCCAGCATTTT

J gene: TRBJ2-3
V gene: TRBV5-1
D gene: TRBD1
clone size: -
CDR3 protein: CASSVQGPSLTDTQYF
CDR3 DNA: TGCGCCAGCAGCGTACAGGGGCCGAGTTTGACAGATACGCAGTATTTT

J gene: TRBJ2-5
V gene: TRBV12-5
D gene: -
clone size: -
CDR3 protein: CASGSSGGETQYF
CDR3 DNA: TGTGCTAGTGGTTCCTCCGGGGGAGAGACCCAGTACTTC

J gene: TRBJ2-1
V gene: TRBV10-3
D gene: TRBD2
clone size: -
CDR3 protein: CAINRGGEQFF
CDR3 DNA: TGTGCCATCAACCGGGGGGGAGAGCAGTTCTTC

J gene: TRBJ2-7
V gene: TRBV12-3/TRBV12-4
D gene: TRBD2
clone size: -
CDR3 protein: CASRGGSRYEQYF
CDR3 DNA: TGTGCCAGCAGGGGCGGGAGTCGGTACGAGCAGTACTTC

J gene: TRBJ1-2
V gene: TRBV29-1
D gene: -
clone size: -
CDR3 protein: CSVADSANYGYTF
CDR3 DNA: TGCAGCGTTGCAGACTCCGCTAACTATGGCTACACCTTC